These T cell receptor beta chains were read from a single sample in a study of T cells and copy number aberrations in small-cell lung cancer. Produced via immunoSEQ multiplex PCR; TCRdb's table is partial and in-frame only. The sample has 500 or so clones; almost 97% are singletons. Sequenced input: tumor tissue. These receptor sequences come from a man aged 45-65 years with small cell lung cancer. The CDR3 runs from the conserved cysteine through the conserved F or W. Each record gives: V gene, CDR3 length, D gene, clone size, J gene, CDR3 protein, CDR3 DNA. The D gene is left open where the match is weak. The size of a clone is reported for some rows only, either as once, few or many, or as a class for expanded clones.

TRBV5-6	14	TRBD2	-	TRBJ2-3	CASSFAGAPDTQYF	TGTGCCAGCAGCTTTGCGGGAGCCCCAGATACGCAGTATTTT
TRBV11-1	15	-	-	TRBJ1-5	CASSLSTGANQPQHF	TGTGCCAGCAGCTTATCTACAGGCGCCAATCAGCCCCAGCATTTT
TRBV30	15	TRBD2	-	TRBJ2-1	CAWSWTSGRDNEQFF	TGTGCCTGGAGCTGGACTAGCGGGAGGGACAATGAGCAGTTCTTC
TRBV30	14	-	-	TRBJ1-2	CAWSSFGANYGYTF	TGTGCCTGGAGCTCATTCGGGGCCAACTATGGCTACACCTTC
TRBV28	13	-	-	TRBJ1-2	CASSFSQEYGYTF	TGTGCCAGCAGTTTTAGCCAGGAGTATGGCTACACCTTC
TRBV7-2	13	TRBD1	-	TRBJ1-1	CASSLTGETEAFF	TGTGCCAGCAGCCTGACAGGGGAAACTGAAGCTTTCTTT
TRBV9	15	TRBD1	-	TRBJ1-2	CASSVVDRGAYGYTF	TGTGCCAGCAGCGTAGTGGACAGGGGGGCCTATGGCTACACCTTC
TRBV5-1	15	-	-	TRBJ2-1	CASSLGQGRVNEQFF	TGCGCCAGCAGCTTGGGGCAGGGCAGGGTCAATGAGCAGTTCTTC
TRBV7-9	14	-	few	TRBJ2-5	CASSLVDLRETQYF	TGTGCCAGCAGCTTGGTCGACCTTAGGGAGACCCAGTACTTC
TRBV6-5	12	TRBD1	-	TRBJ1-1	CASSQGQTEAFF	TGTGCCAGCAGCCAGGGACAGACTGAAGCTTTCTTT
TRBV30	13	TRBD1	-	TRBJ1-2	CAWKGQGNYGYTF	TGTGCCTGGAAGGGACAGGGGAACTATGGCTACACCTTC
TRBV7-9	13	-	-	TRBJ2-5	CASSFGGRETQYF	TGTGCCAGCAGCTTTGGGGGAAGAGAGACCCAGTACTTC
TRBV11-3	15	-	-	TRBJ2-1	CASSLTAGPSKEQFF	TGTGCCAGCAGCCTTACGGCGGGGCCTTCCAAGGAGCAGTTCTTC
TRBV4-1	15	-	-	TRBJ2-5	CASSQVASVQETQYF	TGCGCCAGCAGCCAAGTGGCTAGCGTACAAGAGACCCAGTACTTC
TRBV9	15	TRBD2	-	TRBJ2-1	CASSVTGGFYNEQFF	TGTGCCAGCAGCGTAACGGGAGGCTTCTACAATGAGCAGTTCTTC
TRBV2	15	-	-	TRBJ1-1	CASRRGTGSFTEAFF	TGTGCCAGCAGGAGGGGCACAGGGTCGTTCACTGAAGCTTTCTTT
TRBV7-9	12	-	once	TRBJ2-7	CASSSSHYEQYF	TGTGCCAGCAGCTCGAGTCACTACGAGCAGTACTTC
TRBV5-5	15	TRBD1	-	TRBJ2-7	CASSPPGQGAREQYF	TGTGCCAGCAGCCCTCCGGGACAGGGGGCGCGGGAGCAGTACTTC
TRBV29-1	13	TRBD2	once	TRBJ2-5	CSVEELAGETQYF	TGCAGCGTTGAAGAACTAGCGGGAGAGACCCAGTACTTC
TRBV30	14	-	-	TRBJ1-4	CAWSPGASGEKLFF	TGTGCCTGGAGTCCGGGGGCCTCGGGGGAAAAACTGTTTTTT